The source of this T cell receptor (beta chain) is a study of cytomegalovirus exposure and HLA in healthy donors. Study summary: For the roughly 400 genotyped donors, over 80% fell within the Caucasian-associated ancestry cluster. Study findings and constraints: Presence/absence analysis assumed near-uniform sequencing depth across donors.

On this clone: Its matching antigen is unknown.

The PCR had 60 Vbeta and 13 Jbeta primers. Assay used: immunoSEQ multiplex PCR; TCRdb lists only in-frame clones, some missing. The sample has fewer than 250,000 clones; about four fifths are singletons. The sample consisted of PBMCs. The TCR comes from a woman in her 50s in good health and CMV-seropositive.

The DNA for the CDR3 is TGTGCCAGCTCATTACCGGGACAGGGGGCCTACGAGCAGTACTTC. Its protein product is CASSLPGQGAYEQYF. The chain couples TRBV18 to TRBJ2-7, with 11 nucleotides matching TRBD1. This CDR3 has 15 amino acids. Germline-derived CDR1 and CDR2 are KGHSH and LQKENI. The V segment lost 5 bases and the J segment 2 bases; nucleotides outside the gene matches: 5.